This T cell receptor (beta chain) was sequenced for a study of graft-versus-host responses after intestinal transplantation. Background on the study: All recipients were given anti-thymocyte globulin induction, and tacrolimus and steroids were then administered for 3 to 4 years.

V was trimmed by 0 bases and J by 10 bases, leaving 22 bases between them. This CDR3 comprises 17 residues. Germline CDR1 MGHRA, CDR2 YSYEKL. Libraries were prepared by immunoSEQ multiplex PCR; TCRdb keeps only in-frame clonotypes and omits some of them. Found here are tens of thousands of clones, about 93% of them singletons; the top ten hold 2% to 2.5%. A remark on this clone: Its antigen is unidentified.

The receptor comes from a human donor who was the organ donor for an intestinal transplant. V gene TRBV4-1 combines with J gene TRBJ2-1, with D perhaps matching TRBD2 (5 bases). Sequencing was performed on unstimulated CD4+ T cells sorted from spleen or lymph node cells, taken before transplant. The CDR3 sequence: CASSQDRRPTGFGEQFF. Written as DNA, the CDR3 is TGCGCCAGCAGCCAAGACCGTCGGCCTACGGGGTTTGGGGAGCAGTTCTTC.